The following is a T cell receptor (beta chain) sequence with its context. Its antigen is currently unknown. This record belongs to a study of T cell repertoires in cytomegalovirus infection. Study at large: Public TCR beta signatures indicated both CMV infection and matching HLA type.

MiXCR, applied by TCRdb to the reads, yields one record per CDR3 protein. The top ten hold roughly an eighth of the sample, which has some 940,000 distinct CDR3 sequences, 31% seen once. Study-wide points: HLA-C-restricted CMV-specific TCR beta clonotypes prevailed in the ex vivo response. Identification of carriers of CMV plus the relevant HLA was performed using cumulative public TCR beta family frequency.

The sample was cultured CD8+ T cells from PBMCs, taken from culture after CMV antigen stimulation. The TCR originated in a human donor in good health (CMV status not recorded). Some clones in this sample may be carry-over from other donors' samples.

Here the CDR3 reads CATSDSGTTRKNIQYF. CDR3 nucleotide sequence: TGTGCCACCAGTGATTCCGGGACTACCAGGAAAAACATTCAGTACTTC. The rearrangement links TRBV24-1 to TRBJ2-4, with TRBD2 identical over 7 bases. CDR1 and CDR2 from the germline V gene are KGHDR and SFDVKD. Losses at the gene ends were 2 bases for V and 4 bases for J; bases not matched to a gene: 7. The CDR3 has 16 amino acids.